The 15 T cell receptor beta chains presented below share a single source sample, sequenced in a study of vaccination and CD4 T cells after COVID-19. The treatment here: roughly 10-day PBMC culture with coronavirus spike peptide pools or control peptides (ViraFEST assay). CD4+ T cells that came from the unexposed donor were collected before the COVID-19 pandemic (2011-2018). Their cognate antigens are unknown. Sequencing of the DNA from cultured CD4+ T cells was carried out with the Oncomine TCR Beta short-read assay. In TCRdb, the PCR reads were re-called with MiXCR into one record per CDR3 protein. This sample has approximately 1,300 distinct CDR3 sequences, with about 18% found just once. The sample comprised CD4+ T cells from blood, cultured in vitro. The source is a human donor in good health.

With regard to this clonotype: Just one base apart from a much larger clone, this may be a read error. The V gene is TRBV19, the J gene TRBJ1-2; TRBD1 aligns across 9 bases. The CDR3 contains 12 residues. Germline CDR1 LNHDA, CDR2 SQIVND (reference sequence). This CDR3 is CAGRDRVYDYTF. In nucleotides, the CDR3 is TGTGCCGGCCGGGACAGGGTCTATGACTACACCTTC.

This clonotype was seen more than once but under ten times. This sequence joins TRBV7-9 and TRBJ1-6; D unresolved. Trimming took 1 base from V and 11 from J, leaving 9 bases between them. The germline V gene has CDR1 SEHNR and CDR2 FQNEAQ (reference sequence). This CDR3 is built from 13 residues. As DNA, the CDR3 is TGTGCCAGCAGCTTAGAGTACCGGGCACCCCTCCACTTT. Its protein product is CASSLEYRAPLHF.

This clonotype was seen more than once but under ten times. This chain joins TRBV20-1 and TRBJ2-1; TRBD2 matches 10 bases. V was clipped by 0 bases and J by 8 bases; unmatched bases: 4. The CDR3 length is 14 residues. CDR1 and CDR2 from the germline V gene are DFQATT and SNEGSKA (reference sequence). The CDR3 sequence: CSARDPSGRYEQFF. CDR3 DNA: TGCAGTGCTAGAGATCCTAGCGGGAGATATGAGCAGTTCTTC.

There are a few counts of this clonotype. The chain uses TRBV7-2 and TRBJ1-2; D uncertain. V was shortened by 3 bases and J by 4 bases, with 6 bases between the two germline ends. The CDR3 has 12 amino acids. CDR1 is SGHTA, CDR2 FQGNSA, per germline. The CDR3 protein is CASSFGTYGYTF. CDR3 coding DNA: TGTGCCAGCAGCTTTGGAACCTATGGCTACACCTTC.

CDR3 nucleotide sequence: TGTGCCACGTCAGAAAGTTTCACAGATACGCAGTATTTT. The encoded protein is CATSESFTDTQYF. The chain joins TRBV6-1 to TRBJ2-3; D ambiguous. This CDR3 contains 13 residues. In germline, CDR1 is MNHNS, CDR2 SASEGT. V was pared by 10 bases and J by 2 bases, with 13 bases between.

This clonotype was seen a few times. J is TRBJ1-1 and V is TRBV7-3; no clear D. V dropped 0 bases and J dropped 1 base, with 3 bases sitting between them. Germline CDR1 and CDR2: SGHTA and FQGTGA. This CDR3 has 13 amino acids. The CDR3 here is CASSLTGNTEAFF. The CDR3, as DNA: TGTGCCAGCAGCTTAACAGGGAACACTGAAGCTTTCTTT.

The table lists this clonotype with a few counts. The chain combines TRBV4-1 with TRBJ2-7, with no clear D. The CDR3 extends over 16 amino acids. The germline gives CDR1 MGHRA, CDR2 YSYEKL. Trimming pared 1 base from V and 5 bases from J, leaving 18 bases between. The CDR3 sequence is CASSQALRPTIDEQYF. The CDR3 bases are TGCGCCAGCAGCCAAGCCTTGCGACCCACTATCGACGAGCAGTACTTC.

As to this clonotype: A read error may produce the germline difference seen at one junction end. The V and J genes are TRBV20-1 and TRBJ2-2, with D possibly matching TRBD2 (7 bases). CDR3 length: 16 residues. Germline CDR1 reads DFQATT; CDR2 reads SNEGSKA (reference sequence). The CDR3 sequence: CGARPPGGANTGELFF. For the CDR3, the DNA is TGCGGTGCTAGGCCTCCGGGGGGCGCGAACACCGGGGAGCTGTTTTTT.

The chain links TRBV28 to TRBJ1-2; D gene ambiguous. CDR1 MDHEN and CDR2 SYDVKM come from the germline V gene. This CDR3 has 15 amino acids. V lost 6 bases to trimming and J lost 5 bases, with 19 bases between them. For the CDR3, the DNA is TGTGCCAGCAGCCAACCCCCTGGGATAGTATATGGCTACACCTTC. It translates to CASSQPPGIVYGYTF.

The chain has TRBV12-3 or TRBV12-4 and TRBJ2-7; D ambiguous. The CDR3 has 14 amino acids. Between the trimmed V and J ends, which lost 2 bases and 3 bases, there was a span of 11 bases. CDR3 in DNA: TGTGCCAGCAGTTTATCCGGTAGTTACTACGAGCAGTACTTC. It translates to CASSLSGSYYEQYF.

This clonotype is medium-sized (0.01 to 0.1%). This sequence joins TRBV7-2 and TRBJ2-5; D gene uncertain. The germline CDR1 and CDR2 sequences are SGHTA and FQGNSA. V was cut by 2 bases and J by 3 bases, with 7 bases left in between. The CDR3 consists of 13 residues. CDR3 loop: CASSLRAEETQYF. The CDR3 DNA is TGTGCCAGCAGCTTACGGGCGGAAGAGACCCAGTACTTC.

The CDR3 DNA reads as TGTGCCAGCAGTGGATCCAGCGGGGTAGCCAAAAACATTCAGTACTTC. Amino acids: CASSGSSGVAKNIQYF. The chain uses TRBV2 and TRBJ2-4, with TRBD2 matching 7 bases. Germline V gene lookup returns CDR1 SNHLY and CDR2 FYNNEI. V dropped 4 bases and J dropped 0; count of bases not matched to a gene: 6. The CDR3 sequence is 16 residues long.

V and J are TRBV20-1 and TRBJ1-1, with D possibly being TRBD1 (5 bases). V was shortened by 0 bases and J by 6 bases, with 17 bases between the two germline ends. This CDR3 contains 15 residues. Looked up from germline, CDR1 is DFQATT and CDR2 is SNEGSKA (reference sequence). CDR3 nucleotides: TGCAGTGCTAGAGATTCTCGGCAGGGAAGGGCTGAAGCTTTCTTT. Amino acids: CSARDSRQGRAEAFF.

This clonotype has more than one count but fewer than ten. The chain is built from TRBV2 and TRBJ1-1, with a weak D call TRBD1 (5 bases). The CDR3 has 15 residues. Trimming took 7 bases from V and 0 from J, leaving 15 bases between them. Looked up from germline, CDR1 is SNHLY and CDR2 is FYNNEI. CDR3 in amino acids: CASTSIPGLNTEAFF. The CDR3 nucleotides are TGTGCCAGCACCTCAATCCCAGGGTTGAACACTGAAGCTTTCTTT.

This clonotype is medium-sized within its sample. The chain employs TRBV7-2 and TRBJ2-7; TRBD2 matches at 10 bases. Germline V gene sequence: CDR1 SGHTA, CDR2 FQGNSA. The CDR3 sequence is 15 residues long. Trimming cost V 3 bases and J 6 bases; bases outside gene matches: 8. CDR3 coding DNA: TGTGCCAGCAGCTTTTTTAGCGGGGGGCGGGGCGAGCAGTACTTC. It translates to CASSFFSGGRGEQYF.